This T cell receptor (beta chain) was sequenced in a study of beta chain features in type 1 diabetes. About the research overall: Patients and healthy donors were similar in age, gender and cell yields. Broader study findings: HLA effects on TCRB rearrangement stayed unresolved here. Insertion counts at VDJ junctions were lower in type 1 diabetes patients, who also showed more deletions there.

Purities in excess of 95% were seen in all sorted populations. With regard to this clone: Its specificity is not known.

The CDR3 has 13 residues. The V gene's germline CDR1 is SGHTA and CDR2 FQGTGA. Trimming left V 4 bases short and J 5 bases short, with 11 bases between. Sequenced material consisted of expressed TCRB transcripts (all of the isolated RNA was reverse transcribed). Sequencing was performed with immunoSEQ multiplex PCR; in TCRdb, only in-frame clones are kept and a portion is missing. The data show about 900,000 clones, with roughly 15% seen just once and about 0.02% held by the top ten. This sequence joins TRBV7-3 and TRBJ1-1; D gene ambiguous. This receptor was taken from a woman between 18 and 29 years old in good health. Sequenced input: naive CD4+ T cells from blood. As DNA, the CDR3 is TGTGCCAGCAGCTCCTTCCCCTATACTGAAGCTTTCTTT. It encodes CASSSFPYTEAFF.